This T cell receptor beta chain appears in the sequencing data of a study of T cell clonality in common variable immunodeficiency. Study-level findings and limits: T cell subpopulation sequencing would be needed to explain CVID clonality. In common variable immunodeficiency, TCR beta chains reportedly carried fewer deletions and N-nucleotide insertions.

Assay: immunoSEQ multiplex PCR; the TCRdb copy retains only in-frame clones and omits some. Altogether roughly 14,000 clones were found in the sample, and no singletons occur. The V segment lost 2 bases and the J segment 1 base; nucleotides outside the gene matches: 1. CDR1 and CDR2 from the germline V gene are LNHDA and SQIVND (reference sequence). This CDR3 is 15 amino acids long. This clone was seen only a few times. Its cognate antigen is unknown. The observed sequence ends 3 residues before the CDR3 terminus, with the missing tail filled in from the germline J gene. The receptor was derived from a human donor with common variable immunodeficiency. Sequencing input: peripheral blood mononuclear cells. The chain employs TRBV19 and TRBJ2-2, with 7 bases that match TRBD1. The covered CDR3 bases are TGTGCCAGTAGTATAAGGACAGGGAACACCGGGGAG. Translated: CASSIRTGNTGE. The CDR3 as a whole reads CASSIRTGNTGELFF.